This T cell receptor (beta chain) originates from a study of CD8 T cells in Susac syndrome. From blood CD8+ and CD4+ T cells, the TCR beta chain was sequenced. CD8+ and CD4+ T cells were negatively isolated; TEMRA cells were FACS-enriched. CDR1 is MDHEN, CDR2 SYDVKM, per germline. V lost 2 bases and J lost 4, with 5 bases in between. CDR3 size: 12 residues. An amount of RNA that ranged from roughly 0.45 to 1 ug was reverse transcribed with random hexamers. Across 54 Vbeta and 13 Jbeta, TCR beta CDR3 was amplified with immunoSEQ multiplex PCR. TCRdb re-called the immunoSEQ multiplex PCR reads through MiXCR, storing one row per CDR3 protein. The sample comprises about 190,000 distinct CDR3 sequences, approximately 95% of which are singletons, and approximately 0.098% rests with the top ten. This clonotype has more than one count but fewer than ten. Its target is unknown. Study-level findings and limits: Individuals included in the TCR sequencing and HLA analysis were acknowledged by the study to be relatively few in number.

The material sequenced was CD4+ T cells from PBMCs. The J gene is TRBJ1-2, the V gene TRBV28; D unresolved. The TCR was taken from a human donor in good health. CDR3 bases: TGTGCCAGCAGTTTAGAGGGCTATGGCTACACCTTC. It is translated as CASSLEGYGYTF.